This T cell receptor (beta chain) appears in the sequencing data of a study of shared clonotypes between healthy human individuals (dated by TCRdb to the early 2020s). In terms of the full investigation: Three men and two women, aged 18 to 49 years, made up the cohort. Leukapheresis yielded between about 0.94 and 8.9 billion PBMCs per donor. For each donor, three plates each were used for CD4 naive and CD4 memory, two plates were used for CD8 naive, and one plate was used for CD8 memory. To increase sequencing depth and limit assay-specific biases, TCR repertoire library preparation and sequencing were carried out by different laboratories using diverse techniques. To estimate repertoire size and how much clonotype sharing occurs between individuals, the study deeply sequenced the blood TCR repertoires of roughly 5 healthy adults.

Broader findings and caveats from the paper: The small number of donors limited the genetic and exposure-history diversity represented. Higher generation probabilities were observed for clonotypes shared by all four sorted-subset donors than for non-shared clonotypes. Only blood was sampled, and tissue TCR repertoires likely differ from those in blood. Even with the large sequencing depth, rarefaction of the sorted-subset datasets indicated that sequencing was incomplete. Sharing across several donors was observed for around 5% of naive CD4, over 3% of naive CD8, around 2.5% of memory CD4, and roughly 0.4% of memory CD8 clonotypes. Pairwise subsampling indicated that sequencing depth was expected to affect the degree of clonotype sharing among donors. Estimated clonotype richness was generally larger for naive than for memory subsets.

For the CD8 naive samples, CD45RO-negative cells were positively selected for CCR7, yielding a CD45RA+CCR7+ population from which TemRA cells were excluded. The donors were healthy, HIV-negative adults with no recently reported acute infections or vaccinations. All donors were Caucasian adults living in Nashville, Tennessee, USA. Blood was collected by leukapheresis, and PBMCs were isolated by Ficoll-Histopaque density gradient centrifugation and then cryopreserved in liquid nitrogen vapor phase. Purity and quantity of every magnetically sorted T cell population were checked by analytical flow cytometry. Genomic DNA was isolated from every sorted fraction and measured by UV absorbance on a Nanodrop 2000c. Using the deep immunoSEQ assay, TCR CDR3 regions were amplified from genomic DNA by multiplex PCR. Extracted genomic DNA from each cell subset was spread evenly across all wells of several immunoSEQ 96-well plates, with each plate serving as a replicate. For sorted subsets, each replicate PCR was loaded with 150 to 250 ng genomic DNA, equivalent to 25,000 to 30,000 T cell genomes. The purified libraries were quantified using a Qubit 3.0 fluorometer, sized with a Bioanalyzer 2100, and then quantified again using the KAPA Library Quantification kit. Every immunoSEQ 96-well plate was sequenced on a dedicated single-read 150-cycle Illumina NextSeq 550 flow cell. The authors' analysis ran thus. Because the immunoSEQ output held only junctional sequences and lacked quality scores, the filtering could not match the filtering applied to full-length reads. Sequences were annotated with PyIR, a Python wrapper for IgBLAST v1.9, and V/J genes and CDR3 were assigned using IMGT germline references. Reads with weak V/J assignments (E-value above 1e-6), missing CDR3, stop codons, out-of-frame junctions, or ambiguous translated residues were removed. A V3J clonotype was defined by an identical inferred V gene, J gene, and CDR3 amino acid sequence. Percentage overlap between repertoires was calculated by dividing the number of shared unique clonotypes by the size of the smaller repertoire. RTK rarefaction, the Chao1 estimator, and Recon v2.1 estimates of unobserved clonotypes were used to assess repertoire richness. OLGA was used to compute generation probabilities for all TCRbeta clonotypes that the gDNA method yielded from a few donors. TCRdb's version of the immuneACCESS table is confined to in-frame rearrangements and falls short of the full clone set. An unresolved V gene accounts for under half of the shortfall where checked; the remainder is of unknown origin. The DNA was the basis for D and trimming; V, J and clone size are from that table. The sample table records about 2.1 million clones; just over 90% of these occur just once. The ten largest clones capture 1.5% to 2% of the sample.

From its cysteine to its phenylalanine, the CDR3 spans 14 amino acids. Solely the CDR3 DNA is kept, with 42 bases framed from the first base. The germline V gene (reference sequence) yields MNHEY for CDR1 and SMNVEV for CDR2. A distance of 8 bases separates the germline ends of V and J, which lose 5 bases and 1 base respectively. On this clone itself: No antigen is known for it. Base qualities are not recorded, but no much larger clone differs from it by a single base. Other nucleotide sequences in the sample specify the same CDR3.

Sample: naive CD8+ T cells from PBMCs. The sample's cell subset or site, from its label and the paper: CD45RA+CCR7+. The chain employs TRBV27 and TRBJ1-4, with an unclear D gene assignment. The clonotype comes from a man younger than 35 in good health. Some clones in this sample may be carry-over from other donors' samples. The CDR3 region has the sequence CASSRTGTNEKLFF. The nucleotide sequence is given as TGTGCCAGCAGTCGGACTGGAACTAATGAAAAACTGTTTTTT.